This T cell receptor (beta chain) was captured by sequencing in a study of Graves' ophthalmopathy and Graves' hyperthyroidism. Study results and limitations: Classification of ophthalmopathy versus stable hyperthyroidism by a 13-signature model yielded under 90% sensitivity and around 80% specificity. Blood also carried most expanded thyroid clonotypes exceeding 0.001 frequency.

Amplification of the TCR beta CDR3 regions used RNA transcripts (as template). HTBI primers served in a first-round RT-PCR, which a second-round multiplex PCR followed. One entry per CDR3 protein results from TCRdb running MiXCR on the multiplex PCR reads. The sample comprises about 400,000 distinct CDR3 sequences, about 18% of which are singletons, and roughly 1.5% rests with the top ten. At least ten counts were recorded for this clonotype. The antigen is not known. The receptor was isolated from a woman younger than 30 with Graves' ophthalmopathy. The sequenced material came from peripheral blood.

DNA for the CDR3: TGTGCCAGCAGCTTCGGTCGGGACTACTATGGCTACACCTTC. Amino acids: CASSFGRDYYGYTF. The chain employs TRBV7-2 and TRBJ1-2, with TRBD1 as a possible D gene (5 bases). Trimming cost V 3 bases and J 3 bases, with 11 bases left between them. Germline CDR1 is SGHTA and CDR2 is FQGNSA. This CDR3 spans 14 amino acids.